These T cell receptor beta chains were read from a single sample in a study of T cell responses to AZD1222 COVID-19 vaccine. Only in-frame clones appear in the TCRdb table, and some are missing; sequencing was by immunoSEQ multiplex PCR. The sample records 150,000 or so clones, over 85% being singletons. Sequencing used peripheral blood, obtained on day 0 of AZD1222 vaccination. The receptors shown here come from an adult in good health. The CDR3 runs from the conserved cysteine through the conserved F or W.

CDR3 length: 15; V gene: TRBV7-7; CDR3 protein: CASSQGTVSGNTIYF
CDR3 length: 13; V gene: TRBV19; CDR3 protein: CASTKQENYGYTF
CDR3 length: 14; V gene: TRBV7-9; CDR3 protein: CASSTQGGTDTQYF
CDR3 length: 15; V gene: TRBV27; CDR3 protein: CASAPRDWSSYEQYF
CDR3 length: 15; V gene: TRBV10-1; CDR3 protein: CASRTGTGGLNEQFF
CDR3 length: 12; V gene: TRBV19; CDR3 protein: CASSRLGETQYF
CDR3 length: 13; V gene: TRBV19; CDR3 protein: CASRKGLDYGYTF
CDR3 length: 15; V gene: TRBV29-1; CDR3 protein: CSVEGTSKETSEAFF
CDR3 length: 15; V gene: TRBV19; CDR3 protein: CATERQGARNQPQHF
CDR3 length: 16; V gene: TRBV7-2; CDR3 protein: CASSLVGLGTSGGYTF
CDR3 length: 13; V gene: TRBV3-1/TRBV3-2; CDR3 protein: CASSQGLVQEQYF
CDR3 length: 14; V gene: TRBV5-6; CDR3 protein: CASSLNRFIYGYTF
CDR3 length: 14; V gene: TRBV29-1; CDR3 protein: CSVEDGTSIYEQFF
CDR3 length: 14; V gene: TRBV6-6; CDR3 protein: CASSDQGLADEQYF
CDR3 length: 15; V gene: TRBV11-3; CDR3 protein: CASSVSGANSGEQYF
CDR3 length: 18; V gene: TRBV4-1; CDR3 protein: CASSPSFPGSSYNSPLHF
CDR3 length: 16; V gene: TRBV27; CDR3 protein: CASSFSRGQINSPLHF
CDR3 length: 13; V gene: TRBV11-2; CDR3 protein: CADRDSNTGELFF
CDR3 length: 10; V gene: TRBV20-1; CDR3 protein: CSADNYEQYF
CDR3 length: 15; V gene: TRBV5-1; CDR3 protein: CASRLGQAADSPLHF
CDR3 length: 13; V gene: TRBV5-8; CDR3 protein: CASSFGSRAEAFF
CDR3 length: 13; V gene: TRBV28; CDR3 protein: CASSYEGGHGYTF
CDR3 length: 17; V gene: TRBV19; CDR3 protein: CASSIGGLAGRWNEQFF
CDR3 length: 14; V gene: TRBV6-2/TRBV6-3; CDR3 protein: CASSDQDRVTPLHF
CDR3 length: 15; V gene: TRBV2; CDR3 protein: CASRSGYANTGELFF
CDR3 length: 15; V gene: TRBV7-8; CDR3 protein: CASSPSGGYNYGYTF
CDR3 length: 12; V gene: TRBV3-1/TRBV3-2; CDR3 protein: CASSQGNSPLHF
CDR3 length: 14; V gene: TRBV7-9; CDR3 protein: CASSLTGNTDTQYF
CDR3 length: 15; V gene: TRBV19; CDR3 protein: CASSIGQGVITEAFF
CDR3 length: 15; V gene: TRBV7-9; CDR3 protein: CASSLRLAGAYEQYF
CDR3 length: 14; V gene: TRBV11-2; CDR3 protein: CASSVPSGNTEAFF
CDR3 length: 15; V gene: TRBV11-2; CDR3 protein: CASSEQGATNEKLFF
CDR3 length: 14; V gene: TRBV28; CDR3 protein: CASSLAGGRDTQYF
CDR3 length: 13; V gene: TRBV18; CDR3 protein: CASSPPGQETQYF
CDR3 length: 13; V gene: TRBV7-9; CDR3 protein: CASSLALGNEQFF
CDR3 length: 14; V gene: TRBV28; CDR3 protein: CASRPAGGSYEQYF
CDR3 length: 19; V gene: TRBV7-2; CDR3 protein: CASSLGTSGMWVNTDTQYF
CDR3 length: 13; V gene: TRBV18; CDR3 protein: CASSPLGQETQYF
CDR3 length: 17; V gene: TRBV19; CDR3 protein: CASSYGGQGAENTEAFF
CDR3 length: 14; V gene: TRBV6-4; CDR3 protein: CASRKDRVRTEAFF
CDR3 length: 13; V gene: TRBV4-2; CDR3 protein: CASSQAWDQPQHF
CDR3 length: 17; V gene: TRBV24-1; CDR3 protein: CATSDRTGTGGWDEQFF
CDR3 length: 15; V gene: TRBV5-1; CDR3 protein: CASSTDLTGANVLTF
CDR3 length: 17; V gene: TRBV7-9; CDR3 protein: CASSFGSPGSIHEKLFF
CDR3 length: 17; V gene: TRBV4-2; CDR3 protein: CASSQTNPVNSGNTIYF
CDR3 length: 15; V gene: TRBV18; CDR3 protein: CASSTTTDNNSPLHF
CDR3 length: 13; V gene: TRBV28; CDR3 protein: CASGSSYNSPLHF
CDR3 length: 16; V gene: TRBV28; CDR3 protein: CASSTGGWFTPQPQHF
CDR3 length: 11; V gene: TRBV29-1; CDR3 protein: CSVARLSEQYF
CDR3 length: 15; V gene: TRBV19; CDR3 protein: CASSRNSEFGEKLFF
CDR3 length: 17; V gene: TRBV11-3; CDR3 protein: CASSARAGGASTDTQYF
CDR3 length: 15; V gene: TRBV4-2; CDR3 protein: CASSQVQGQGDTQYF
CDR3 length: 15; V gene: TRBV3-1/TRBV3-2; CDR3 protein: CASSQSGALLIEQYF
CDR3 length: 16; V gene: TRBV7-9; CDR3 protein: CASSFSDTLLWDGYTF
CDR3 length: 16; V gene: TRBV4-1; CDR3 protein: CASSQMGQGAGQPQHF